This T cell receptor (beta chain) was profiled in a study of blood T cell repertoires in COVID-19. Trimming pared 2 bases from V and 0 bases from J, leaving 14 bases between. Looked up from germline, CDR1 is SGHAT and CDR2 is FQNNGV. There are 17 residues in the CDR3. Libraries were prepared by immunoSEQ multiplex PCR; TCRdb keeps only in-frame clonotypes and omits some of them. The data show 150,000 to 200,000 clones, approximately 80% seen once. The sequence was collected from a man in his fifties who had recovered from COVID-19. The chain couples TRBV11-2 to TRBJ2-1; D is perhaps TRBD1 (6 bases). Material for sequencing was PBMCs or T cells enriched from blood (not recorded which). This CDR3 reads CASSLRPGQSSYNEQFF. The CDR3 coding sequence is TGTGCCAGCAGCTTAAGGCCCGGACAGAGCTCCTACAATGAGCAGTTCTTC.